This TCR beta chain was found in a study of human T cells and chemical hapten exposure. Study context: A patient group, mainly female, showed alopecia areata, totalis or universalis. The study's findings and limits: In comparison with controls, expanded TCRs gave rise to a significantly larger number of large CDR3 similarity clusters.

Stated time point: patch test 1, 2 weeks after DPC sensitization. Documented treatment: therapeutic diphenylcyclopropenone sensitization with weekly scalp DPC. Unfractionated whole blood served as the source for total RNA extraction. Blood draws came before every patch-test application. Trimming cost V 2 bases and J 0 bases, with 6 bases left between them. CDR3 length equals 14 residues. CDR1 is SGHKS and CDR2 is YYEKEE in the germline V gene (reference sequence). Using its own MiXCR run on the RACE reads, TCRdb lists one record per CDR3 protein. The sample lists approximately 41,000 distinct CDR3 sequences, 4% occurring once. This clonotype was counted many times. The target antigen is unknown.

The rearrangement links TRBV5-5 to TRBJ1-5; no definite D call. This specimen consisted of whole blood, obtained in connection with sensitization to the hapten diphenylcyclopropenone (DPC). The sequence came from a man aged 45 to 65 with alopecia areata. Some clones in this sample may be carry-over from other donors' samples. CDR3 nucleotide sequence: TGTGCCAGCAGCTTCCTTTATAGCAATCAGCCCCAGCATTTT. Translation: CASSFLYSNQPQHF.